Each of the 27 T cell receptor beta chains below was sequenced from the same sample in a study of T cell changes during pregnancy in multiple sclerosis. Assay: immunoSEQ multiplex PCR; the TCRdb copy retains only in-frame clones and omits some. The sample has 45,000 to 50,000 clones, 91% seen once. Sequenced material: CD8+ T cells from peripheral blood mononuclear cells, taken after pregnancy. Receptors were obtained from a female donor with multiple sclerosis, enrolled in a pregnancy study.

The gene calls are TRBV6-1 and TRBJ2-1; weak D call: TRBD2 (6 bases). The CDR3 loop spans 14 amino acids. Germline V lookup: CDR1 MNHNS, CDR2 SASEGT. V lost 5 bases and J 3 bases, leaving 11 bases between the germline ends. The CDR3 bases are TGTGCCAGCAGTTTTGCGCGGGACTACAATGAGCAGTTCTTC. Translating it yields CASSFARDYNEQFF.

The chain has TRBV13 and TRBJ1-1; 7 positions match TRBD1. The CDR3 length is 14 residues. J lost 3 bases, V lost 6 bases, and 7 bases had no gene match. Germline values: CDR1 PRHDT, CDR2 FYEKMQ (reference sequence). CDR3: CASRPGTDDTEAFF. In nucleotides, the CDR3 is TGTGCCAGCAGGCCCGGGACAGATGACACTGAAGCTTTCTTT.

The rearrangement joins TRBV11-1 to TRBJ2-3; TRBD2 matches 16 bases. This CDR3 comprises 17 residues. J gave up 10 bases and V 6 bases, and 13 bases lay outside the gene matches. The germline gives CDR1 SGHAT, CDR2 FQDESV (reference sequence). Written as DNA, the CDR3 is TGTGCCAGCAGATCCCCGGGACTAGCGGGAGGGGCCGGGGCGCAGTATTTT. This gives the protein CASRSPGLAGGAGAQYF.

The genes are TRBV27 and TRBJ2-1, with 15 bases aligning to TRBD2. CDR1 and CDR2 (germline): MNHEY, SMNVEV (reference sequence). With 4 bases clipped from V and 7 bases from J, the junction kept 5 bases outside the gene matches. The CDR3 has 16 residues. In DNA, the CDR3 is TGTGCCAGCAGTTCAGCCGGGACTAGCGGGGGGAATGAGCAGTTCTTC. This encodes CASSSAGTSGGNEQFF.

J is TRBJ2-4 and V is TRBV4-3, with D unclear. V lost 0 bases and J 0 bases, leaving 9 bases between the germline ends. The CDR3 totals 16 residues. CDR1 is LGHNA and CDR2 is YSLEER in the germline V gene. The CDR3 DNA is TGCGCCAGCAGCCAAGAGTTCAGCGAAGCCAAAAACATTCAGTACTTC. This encodes CASSQEFSEAKNIQYF.

This chain connects TRBV4-1 to TRBJ2-1, with D hard to call. CDR1 MGHRA and CDR2 YSYEKL come from the germline V gene. This CDR3 region has 15 residues. Trimming stripped 5 bases from V and 2 bases from J, with 13 bases between. The CDR3 is CASSATEVTYNEQFF. The CDR3 DNA follows: TGCGCCAGCAGCGCTACTGAGGTGACCTACAATGAGCAGTTCTTC.

V usage is TRBV29-1 and J usage is TRBJ1-2; no reliable D call. CDR1 is SQVTM, CDR2 ANQGSEA, per germline. V shed 0 bases and J shed 3 bases, with 11 bases lying between them. This CDR3 has 14 residues. The CDR3 protein is CSVEEWRKHYGYTF. Written as DNA, the CDR3 is TGCAGCGTTGAAGAGTGGCGGAAGCACTATGGCTACACCTTC. Full variable domain (remainder filled in from reference TRBV29-1 and TRBJ1-2): SAVISQKPSRDICQRGTSLTIQCQVDSQVTMMFWYRQQPGQSLTLIATANQGSEATYESGFVIDKFPISRPNLTFSTLTVSNMSPEDSSIYLCSVEEWRKHYGYTFGSGTRLTVV.

A single count supports this clone. The chain is built from TRBV4-1 and TRBJ1-4; no reliable D call. Germline V CDR1 and CDR2: MGHRA, YSYEKL. The CDR3 totals 16 residues. Between the trimmed V and J ends, which lost 2 bases and 8 bases, there was a span of 18 bases. Here the CDR3 DNA reads TGCGCCAGCAGCCAATTTGCAGACCCTAGGGAGGAAAAACTGTTTTTT. It specifies CASSQFADPREEKLFF.

V and J are TRBV7-9 and TRBJ1-5; no clear D gene. The CDR3 runs 15 residues. Germline V gene data show CDR1 as SEHNR and CDR2 as FQNEAQ (reference sequence). V gave up 2 bases and J gave up 1 base, with 9 bases separating them. The CDR3 is CASSLTRGSNQPQHF. The CDR3 DNA reads as TGTGCCAGCAGCTTAACCCGGGGAAGCAATCAGCCCCAGCATTTT.

V usage is TRBV11-2 and J usage is TRBJ2-1, with 10 bases aligning to TRBD2. This CDR3 contains 15 residues. J lost 2 bases, V lost 4 bases, and 2 bases had no gene match. From germline, CDR1 is SGHAT and CDR2 FQNNGV. The CDR3 DNA sequence: TGTGCCAGCAGCTCCGGGACTAGCGCCTACAATGAGCAGTTCTTC. Protein product: CASSSGTSAYNEQFF.

CDR3 sequence: CASSNRQGRGNQPQHF. In DNA form, the CDR3 reads TGTGCCAGCAGTAACCGACAGGGTAGGGGCAATCAGCCCCAGCATTTT. This chain connects TRBV2 to TRBJ1-5, with 7 bases that match TRBD1. CDR1 is SNHLY, CDR2 FYNNEI, per germline. There are 16 residues in the CDR3. J lost 2 bases, V lost 5 bases, and 9 bases had no gene match.

The chain joins TRBV6-1 to TRBJ2-7; 8 bases match TRBD2. The germline V gene has CDR1 MNHNS and CDR2 SASEGT. There are 13 residues in the CDR3. The J segment lost 3 bases and the V segment lost 11 bases, leaving 9 bases of the junction unmatched. The CDR3 bases are TGTGCCGCTACGGGACTAGTTTTCTACGAGCAGTACTTC. It specifies CAATGLVFYEQYF.

V is TRBV7-9 and J is TRBJ2-1; possibly TRBD2 for D (6 bases). Germline-derived CDR1 and CDR2 are SEHNR and FQNEAQ (reference sequence). The CDR3 length is 14 residues. The ends were cut back, 5 bases at V and 7 bases at J, with 15 bases in the middle. CDR3 residues: CASSRGAGLNEQFF. CDR3 coding DNA: TGTGCCAGCAGCCGCGGGGCAGGTCTTAATGAGCAGTTCTTC.

This clone has only one observation. This chain links TRBV7-2 with TRBJ2-7, with D possibly matching TRBD1 (6 bases). This CDR3 region has 14 residues. Deletions cut 4 bases from V and 3 bases from J, with 13 bases between. Germline V gene data show CDR1 as SGHTA and CDR2 as FQGNSA. DNA for the CDR3: TGTGCCAGCAGCTCGGACAGAGCCTACTACGAGCAGTACTTC. This codes for CASSSDRAYYEQYF.

V and J are TRBV9 and TRBJ1-3; D might be TRBD1 (5 bases). The CDR3 runs 16 residues. Germline CDR1 SGDLS, CDR2 YYNGEE. Trimming took 4 bases from V and 3 from J, leaving 17 bases between them. CDR3 coding DNA: TGTGCCAGCAGCCCAGAGGGGAGGATGTTTGGAAACACCATATATTTT. Encoded protein: CASSPEGRMFGNTIYF.

This clone occurred once. J is TRBJ2-1 and V is TRBV6-1; D is possibly TRBD2 (6 bases). Germline lookup yields CDR1 MNHNS and CDR2 SASEGT. V was trimmed by 8 bases and J by 4 bases, leaving 18 bases between them. The CDR3 length is 15 residues. CDR3 in DNA: TGTGCCAGCCACTTGAAAATAGCGGATTACAATGAGCAGTTCTTC. Residues: CASHLKIADYNEQFF.

The V and J genes are TRBV6-1 and TRBJ1-5; 9 bases agree with TRBD1. CDR1 MNHNS and CDR2 SASEGT come from the germline V gene. The J segment lost 7 bases and the V segment lost 6 bases, leaving 7 bases of the junction unmatched. The CDR3 spans 14 residues. The CDR3 region has the DNA TGTGCCAGCAGGGACAGGGGAAGGGAGCAGCCCCAGCATTTT. Protein sequence: CASRDRGREQPQHF.

The chain carries TRBV19 and TRBJ1-6; 9 bases fit TRBD1. Germline CDR1 is LNHDA and CDR2 is SQIVND (reference sequence). The V and J ends lost 2 bases and 7 bases, in that order; junction bases with no gene match: 3. The CDR3 runs 15 residues. The CDR3 region is CASSITGGRNSPLHF. CDR3 nucleotides: TGTGCCAGTAGTATAACAGGGGGCAGAAATTCACCCCTCCACTTT. The whole variable domain, remainder taken from reference TRBV19 and TRBJ1-6, is DGGITQSPKYLFRKEGQNVTLSCEQNLNHDAMYWYRQDPGQGLRLIYYSQIVNDFQKGDIAEGYSVSREKKESFPLTVTSAQKNPTAFYLCASSITGGRNSPLHFGNGTRLTVT.

The chain carries TRBV7-2 and TRBJ2-3, with 7 bases identical to TRBD2. With V trimmed by 5 bases and J by 6 bases, 11 bases remained unmatched. The CDR3 is made up of 15 amino acids. CDR1 SGHTA and CDR2 FQGNSA come from the germline V gene. CDR3: CASSPGGAVHDTQYF. For the CDR3, the DNA is TGTGCCAGCAGCCCGGGGGGAGCGGTACACGATACGCAGTATTTT.

Comment on this clone: A junction end diverges from the germline sequence, so it may reflect a read error. The rearrangement joins TRBV9 to TRBJ2-5, with 8 nucleotides matching TRBD2. Germline CDR1 and CDR2: SGDLS and YYNGEE. CDR3 length equals 15 residues. CDR3 sequence reads: CASSVGIRERETRYF. The CDR3, as DNA: TGTGCCAGCAGCGTAGGTATTAGGGAGCGGGAGACCCGGTACTTC.

The chain has TRBV18 and TRBJ2-1; 14 positions match TRBD2. CDR1 KGHSH and CDR2 LQKENI come from the germline V gene. The CDR3 spans 18 residues. J was trimmed by 0 bases and V by 3 bases; bases with no gene match: 4. In nucleotides, the CDR3 is TGTGCCAGCTCACCTCCGACTAGCGGGGGGGACTCCTACAATGAGCAGTTCTTC. Translating it yields CASSPPTSGGDSYNEQFF.

This chain connects TRBV7-2 to TRBJ2-1; 10 nucleotides align to TRBD2. Germline V gene lookup returns CDR1 SGHTA and CDR2 FQGNSA. The trim removed 1 base at V and 0 bases at J, leaving 3 bases unmatched. The CDR3 consists of 17 residues. The CDR3 DNA is TGTGCCAGCAGCTTAGACGGACTAGCGGACTCCTACAATGAGCAGTTCTTC. Protein: CASSLDGLADSYNEQFF.

The chain carries TRBV4-2 and TRBJ1-2; D might be TRBD1 (5 bases). V was shortened by 0 bases and J by 5 bases, with 10 bases between the two germline ends. The CDR3 consists of 14 residues. Germline CDR1 is LGHNA and CDR2 is YNFKEQ. Here the CDR3 reads CASSQERRGYGYTF. CDR3 nucleotide sequence: TGTGCCAGCAGCCAAGAAAGGCGGGGGTATGGCTACACCTTC.

This clone was detected once. This chain links TRBV10-2 with TRBJ2-7; TRBD1 might be the D (6 bases). The germline gives CDR1 WSHSY, CDR2 SAAADI. V was shortened by 3 bases and J by 1 base, with 16 bases between the two germline ends. The CDR3 is 16 residues long. The CDR3, as DNA: TGCGCCAGCAGTGACCCGGGACAAGTAACGTCCTACGAGCAGTACTTC. It encodes CASSDPGQVTSYEQYF.

V is TRBV19 and J is TRBJ1-5; tentatively, D is TRBD1 (6 bases). The germline CDR1 and CDR2 sequences are LNHDA and SQIVND (reference sequence). The CDR3 covers 13 residues. Deletions cut 4 bases from V and 6 bases from J, with 10 bases between. DNA for the CDR3: TGTGCCAGTAGTAGAACAGGGATTCAGCCCCAGCATTTT. This gives the protein CASSRTGIQPQHF. Looking up the rest from reference TRBV19 and TRBJ1-5 gives the full variable domain: DGGITQSPKYLFRKEGQNVTLSCEQNLNHDAMYWYRQDPGQGLRLIYYSQIVNDFQKGDIAEGYSVSREKKESFPLTVTSAQKNPTAFYLCASSRTGIQPQHFGDGTRLSIL.

This sequence joins TRBV15 and TRBJ2-7; 8 nucleotides match TRBD1. The CDR3 consists of 13 residues. The germline V gene encodes CDR1 LNHNV and CDR2 YYDKDF (reference sequence). V shed 3 bases and J 5 bases; nucleotides not matched to a gene: 3. The CDR3: CATSRDRANEQYF. The CDR3 DNA follows: TGTGCCACCAGCAGGGACAGGGCGAACGAGCAGTACTTC.

The V gene is TRBV7-9, the J gene TRBJ1-2, with D maybe TRBD1 (6 bases). CDR1 SEHNR and CDR2 FQNEAQ come from the germline V gene (reference sequence). V dropped 8 bases and J dropped 3 bases, with 19 bases sitting between them. This CDR3 is built from 15 residues. The CDR3 is CASLDSGQVDYGYTF. The CDR3 coding sequence is TGTGCCAGCTTAGATTCGGGACAAGTCGACTATGGCTACACCTTC.